This paragraph covers one T cell receptor (beta chain) sequence. Its antigen is currently not known. The record has no base qualities; no much larger clone is one base away. The immunoSEQ Assay, a bias-controlled multiplex PCR, was used to amplify TCRbeta CDR3 regions from genomic DNA. The study's own analysis went as follows. Within the assay, amplification of reference gene primers was used to estimate how many nucleated cells each sample contained. To quantify the absolute abundance of each unique TCRbeta CDR3 rearrangement, sequence reads were collapsed and filtered. For each sample, productive Simpson clonality was calculated as the square root of Simpson's diversity index over productive rearrangements. This is the immuneACCESS table as TCRdb keeps it, with only in-frame sequences that have V and J called. A part of the clones is gone; compared with another copy, unresolved V genes explain less than half, and the rest is unexplained. The V and J calls and clone size come from that table; D and trimming were worked out from the DNA. This sample gives around 200,000 clones in total; approximately 90% of them show up just once. Roughly 0.69% of the sample is in the top ten clones.

These data originate in a study of blood T cell repertoires in COVID-19 (dated by TCRdb to about 2020). With respect to the entire study: Samples from collaborators originated in the United States, Italy and Spain and spanned both the acute and convalescent phases of COVID-19. The prospective study material was composed of cDNA or gDNA derived from T cells, B-cell-depleted T cells, or PBMCs. The dataset comprised deeply sampled blood TCRbeta repertoires from subjects exposed to, actively infected with, or recovered from COVID-19. A freely available public database, intended as a resource for researchers studying the immune response to SARS-CoV-2, is where the repertoires were released. The samples were drawn from the first 160 participants of the ongoing ImmuneRACE study and from roughly 1,300 subjects provided by 6 global collaborators. A de-identified subject ID, COVID-19 status, age in years and sex were almost always included in the sample metadata. Where available, HLA class I and class II types were obtained from metadata supplied by the sample provider rather than from assay-based typing.

From its cysteine to its phenylalanine, the CDR3 spans 15 amino acids. The retained sequence is limited to the CDR3, 45 bases, with the frame set at the first base. According to the germline V gene (reference sequence), CDR1 reads LNHDA and CDR2 reads SQIVND. V is clipped by 5 bases and J by 0 bases, and the sequence between their germline boundaries is 12 bases long. Whole blood was collected in K2EDTA tubes by collaborating institutions according to the institutions' own protocols. For TCRbeta analysis, collaborator samples were shipped as frozen whole blood, as isolated PBMCs, or as DNA extracted from either sample type. Study-level results and caveats: Clinical and demographic metadata were provided uncurated, with the amount varying by source and participant.

Recombination joined TRBV19 with TRBJ2-3; a weak D assignment points to TRBD1 (6 bases agree). The TCR sequence derives from a man aged 40-50 years with acute or convalescent COVID-19. The sequenced sample consisted of peripheral blood. CDR3 protein: CASSGRQGSTDTQYF. The sequenced DNA: TGTGCCAGTAGTGGACGGCAGGGGAGCACAGATACGCAGTATTTT. The full variable domain, completed from the reference TRBV19 and TRBJ2-3 proteins outside the CDR3, reads DGGITQSPKYLFRKEGQNVTLSCEQNLNHDAMYWYRQDPGQGLRLIYYSQIVNDFQKGDIAEGYSVSREKKESFPLTVTSAQKNPTAFYLCASSGRQGSTDTQYFGPGTRLTVL.